A single sample is the source of the 8 T cell receptor beta chains below, sequenced in a study of identifying expanded T cells in peripheral blood. The table came from immunoSEQ multiplex PCR; TCRdb's copy has only in-frame clones and leaves some out. The sample includes around 130,000 clones, roughly 90% of them seen just once. The specimen was blood. The receptor set was obtained from a person between 18 and 69 years old in good health.

J is TRBJ2-7 and V is TRBV28; D unclear. Per the germline V gene, CDR1 is MDHEN and CDR2 is SYDVKM. Between the trimmed V and J ends, which lost 6 bases and 4 bases, there was a span of 7 bases. This CDR3 comprises 11 residues. The DNA for the CDR3 is TGTGCCAGCAGAGGAGCGTACGAGCAGTACTTC. This translates into CASRGAYEQYF.

This chain connects TRBV5-6 to TRBJ2-5; the D call may be TRBD1 or TRBD2 (8 bases each). V was trimmed by 0 bases and J by 5 bases, leaving 17 bases between them. CDR3 length: 16 amino acids. Germline-derived CDR1 and CDR2 are SGHDT and YYEEEE. The CDR3 DNA reads as TGTGCCAGCAGCTTGGGACAGGGGCGACTAGCGGAGACCCAGTACTTC. Protein sequence: CASSLGQGRLAETQYF.

The rearrangement links TRBV9 to TRBJ2-3, with D perhaps TRBD2 (6 bases). The CDR3 is made up of 17 amino acids. Germline assignment: CDR1 SGDLS and CDR2 YYNGEE. Between the trimmed V and J ends, which lost 0 bases and 0 bases, there was a span of 14 bases. The CDR3: CASSVGVWGLSTDTQYF. As DNA, the CDR3 is TGTGCCAGCAGCGTAGGGGTCTGGGGACTGAGCACAGATACGCAGTATTTT.

The chain uses TRBV10-3 and TRBJ2-7; TRBD1 matches at 7 bases. This CDR3 is 13 amino acids long. V lost 0 bases to trimming and J lost 7 bases; unmatched junction nucleotides: 3. Germline-derived CDR1 and CDR2 are ENHRY and SYGVKD. CDR3 coding DNA: TGTGCCATCAGTGAGTCACAGGGGCTAGAGCAGTACTTC. Translated, it gives CAISESQGLEQYF.

Only one count was recorded for this clone. The V and J genes are TRBV6-1 and TRBJ2-5; D is ambiguous. V gave up 7 bases and J gave up 1 base, with 10 bases separating them. This CDR3 region has 13 residues. Germline CDR1 is MNHNS and CDR2 is SASEGT. The DNA for the CDR3 is TGTGCCAGCACGGGTGATAGCCAAGAGACCCAGTACTTC. Translated: CASTGDSQETQYF.

The rearrangement uses TRBV7-3 and TRBJ2-5, with 10 nucleotides matching TRBD2. The CDR3 covers 17 residues. The V and J ends lost 5 bases and 0 bases, in that order; junction bases with no gene match: 9. Germline V gene lookup returns CDR1 SGHTA and CDR2 FQGTGA. CDR3: CASSPGALAGNQETQYF. The CDR3 bases are TGTGCCAGCAGCCCCGGGGCACTAGCGGGAAACCAAGAGACCCAGTACTTC. The variable domain in full, completed from reference TRBV7-3 and TRBJ2-5, reads GAGVSQTPSNKVTEKGKYVELRCDPISGHTALYWYRQSLGQGPEFLIYFQGTGAADDSGLPNDRFFAVRPEGSVSTLKIQRTERGDSAVYLCASSPGALAGNQETQYFGPGTRLLVL.

V usage is TRBV5-1 and J usage is TRBJ2-7; tentative D call: TRBD1 (6 bases). Trimming removed 1 base at V and 4 bases at J, with 21 bases between. The CDR3 is 17 amino acids. Germline CDR1 is SGHRS and CDR2 is YFSETQ. The CDR3 sequence is CASSLRHPNGGQYEQYF. CDR3 bases: TGCGCCAGCAGCTTGAGGCACCCCAATGGGGGCCAATACGAGCAGTACTTC. Together with reference TRBV5-1 and TRBJ2-7, the CDR3 gives the full variable domain: KAGVTQTPRYLIKTRGQQVTLSCSPISGHRSVSWYQQTPGQGLQFLFEYFSETQRNKGNFPGRFSGRQFSNSRSEMNVSTLELGDSALYLCASSLRHPNGGQYEQYFGPGTRLTVT.

The chain has TRBV11-3 and TRBJ2-7, with D unclear. Trimming stripped 5 bases from V and 3 bases from J, with 8 bases between. CDR3 length: 12 residues. The germline V gene encodes CDR1 SGHNT and CDR2 YENEEA. The CDR3 bases are TGTGCCAGCAGCGTAAACAGCTACGAGCAGTACTTC. Translating it yields CASSVNSYEQYF.